This T cell receptor beta chain was identified during a study of cytomegalovirus exposure and HLA in healthy donors. Overall study context: A previous analysis identified 95 million to 140 million unique TCR beta sequences derived from 180 million or so T cells. Regarding the study as a whole: In a later analysis, productive TCRs from donors in an Asian-associated ancestry cluster reportedly carried fewer N-insertions than the cohort mean. From TCR beta sequences, most subjects' HLA-A and HLA-B alleles were reportedly predicted accurately. TCR beta sequences numbering fewer than 20,000 were associated with HLA alleles at 0.05 false discovery rate in a later analysis.

Turning to this clone: Its antigen remains unknown.

The V gene's germline CDR1 is LNHDA and CDR2 SQIVND (reference sequence). Trimming left V 7 bases short and J 4 bases short, with 13 bases between. CDR3 length: 13 residues. PCR primers comprised 60 Vbeta and 13 Jbeta primers. The method was immunoSEQ multiplex PCR; TCRdb's version includes in-frame clones alone and lacks a portion of them. Counted here are 80,000 to 100,000 clones, over 75% occurring once; the ten biggest clones make up around 7%. This sequence was found in a man aged 25-45 years in good health and CMV-seronegative. The sequencing sample was made of PBMCs. This chain connects TRBV19 to TRBJ1-2, with D tentatively TRBD1 (5 bases). CDR3: CASNLRQSYGYTF. The CDR3 bases are TGTGCCAGTAACCTCAGACAGTCCTATGGCTACACCTTC.